In its sample, the clone carrying this T cell receptor (beta chain) was seen many times. Antigen specificity is unknown. These data come from a study of T cell repertoires in cytomegalovirus infection. Study information: Through public TCR beta signatures, both CMV infection and matching HLA type were indicated. Study results and limitations: What dominated the ex vivo response were HLA-C-restricted CMV-specific TCR beta clonotypes. Identification of carriers of CMV plus the relevant HLA was performed using cumulative public TCR beta family frequency.

Each CDR3 protein is one row after TCRdb ran MiXCR on the reads. Of hundreds of thousands of distinct CDR3 sequences in the sample, around 9.5% were seen once. Trimming stripped 2 bases from V and 6 bases from J, with 8 bases between. CDR1 is SEHNR and CDR2 is FQNEAQ in the germline V gene (reference sequence). This CDR3 region has 12 residues. This clonotype was sampled from a human donor in good health (CMV status not recorded). Some clones in this sample may be carry-over from other donors' samples. The specimen sequenced was PBMCs. The chain carries TRBV7-9 and TRBJ2-7; D is unclear. The CDR3 sequence: CASSLSTSEQYF. CDR3 DNA sequence: TGTGCCAGCAGCTTAAGTACGAGCGAGCAGTACTTC.